The 10 T cell receptor beta chains given below trace back to one sample, sequenced in a study of control samples from healthy donors and cancer patients. Produced via immunoSEQ multiplex PCR; TCRdb's table is partial and in-frame only. The data contain about 190,000 clones, about 91% of them seen just once; the ten biggest clones take up approximately 2%. Sequencing was performed on blood. These receptors were obtained from a man younger than 45 in good health.

The genes are TRBV5-1 and TRBJ1-2, with D perhaps matching TRBD1 (5 bases). Germline V CDR1 and CDR2: SGHRS, YFSETQ. The CDR3 loop spans 15 amino acids. V lost 7 bases and J lost 1, with 17 bases in between. The CDR3 spells CASSLAGTDNYGYTF. DNA for the CDR3: TGCGCCAGCTCCCTCGCGGGGACGGATAACTATGGCTACACCTTC.

This sequence joins TRBV13 and TRBJ2-3; TRBD2 agrees at 8 bases. CDR3 size: 17 residues. The V gene's germline CDR1 is PRHDT and CDR2 FYEKMQ (reference sequence). V lost 4 bases, J lost 2 bases, and 11 bases stayed unmatched. The CDR3 region has the DNA TGTGCCAGCAGCTATTCGACATGGCGGGGGGACACAGATACGCAGTATTTT. Translation gives CASSYSTWRGDTDTQYF.

J is TRBJ2-7 and V is TRBV4-1; TRBD1 might be the D (5 bases). Germline lookup yields CDR1 MGHRA and CDR2 YSYEKL. V was clipped by 4 bases and J by 3 bases, with 16 bases between them. The CDR3 contains 15 residues. Written as DNA, the CDR3 is TGCGCCAGCAGCCCATCTGGCAGGGAAGACTACGAGCAGTACTTC. This gives the protein CASSPSGREDYEQYF.

The rearrangement links TRBV6-2 or TRBV6-3 to TRBJ1-2, with 10 bases identical to TRBD1. Germline V gene data show CDR1 as MNHEY and CDR2 as SVGEGT. V lost 6 bases, J lost 8 bases, and 15 bases stayed unmatched. This CDR3 contains 16 residues. CDR3 bases: TGTGCCAGCAGCCCTATCGGTGGACAGGGGGTTGGGGGCTACACCTTC. It codes for CASSPIGGQGVGGYTF.

The V gene is TRBV27, the J gene TRBJ2-2; a weak D match, TRBD1 (6 bases). V lost 5 bases and J lost 5, with 24 bases in between. CDR1 and CDR2 (germline): MNHEY, SMNVEV (reference sequence). The CDR3 extends over 18 amino acids. This chain's CDR3 is CASSKTNTGWVATGELFF. The CDR3, as DNA: TGTGCCAGCAGTAAAACAAACACAGGGTGGGTCGCGACCGGGGAGCTGTTTTTT.

This rearrangement joins TRBV4-1 to TRBJ1-2; D unresolved. The ends were cut back, 1 base at V and 2 bases at J, with 14 bases in the middle. Germline CDR1 reads MGHRA; CDR2 reads YSYEKL. The CDR3 has 16 amino acids. In DNA, the CDR3 is TGCGCCAGCAGCCAAGTGAACACCCCCCGAAACTATGGCTACACCTTC. Encoded protein: CASSQVNTPRNYGYTF.

The genes are TRBV5-1 and TRBJ1-1; D perhaps matches TRBD1 (5 bases). Trimming removed 1 base from V and 2 bases from J, with 9 bases in between. Germline lookup yields CDR1 SGHRS and CDR2 YFSETQ. This CDR3 comprises 14 residues. The CDR3 is CASSLRQGNTEAFF. CDR3 bases: TGCGCCAGCAGCTTGAGGCAGGGCAACACTGAAGCTTTCTTT.

This clone is a singleton in its sample. The chain combines TRBV6-1 with TRBJ2-7; no firm D call. V was clipped by 5 bases and J by 2 bases, with 16 bases between them. The CDR3 contains 15 residues. Germline V gene sequence: CDR1 MNHNS, CDR2 SASEGT. CDR3 coding DNA: TGTGCCAGCAGTTTTAGCCCAGCCGACACCTACGAGCAGTACTTC. Translated: CASSFSPADTYEQYF.

The chain carries TRBV10-3 and TRBJ2-1; D possibly corresponds to TRBD2 (6 bases). Germline CDR1 and CDR2: ENHRY and SYGVKD. The CDR3 is made up of 13 amino acids. V was cut by 2 bases and J by 8 bases, with 10 bases left in between. The DNA for the CDR3 is TGTGCCATCAGTGAGACGGGGGAGGATGAGCAGTTCTTC. Its protein product is CAISETGEDEQFF.

CDR3 in amino acids: CASSLRTDLTYNSPLHF. The CDR3 DNA reads TGTGCCAGCAGTTTAAGGACAGATTTGACCTATAATTCACCCCTCCACTTT. The chain uses TRBV27 and TRBJ1-6, with D maybe TRBD1 (6 bases). The CDR3 totals 17 residues. Trimming pared 2 bases from V and 2 bases from J, leaving 13 bases between. Germline V gene sequence: CDR1 MNHEY, CDR2 SMNVEV (reference sequence).